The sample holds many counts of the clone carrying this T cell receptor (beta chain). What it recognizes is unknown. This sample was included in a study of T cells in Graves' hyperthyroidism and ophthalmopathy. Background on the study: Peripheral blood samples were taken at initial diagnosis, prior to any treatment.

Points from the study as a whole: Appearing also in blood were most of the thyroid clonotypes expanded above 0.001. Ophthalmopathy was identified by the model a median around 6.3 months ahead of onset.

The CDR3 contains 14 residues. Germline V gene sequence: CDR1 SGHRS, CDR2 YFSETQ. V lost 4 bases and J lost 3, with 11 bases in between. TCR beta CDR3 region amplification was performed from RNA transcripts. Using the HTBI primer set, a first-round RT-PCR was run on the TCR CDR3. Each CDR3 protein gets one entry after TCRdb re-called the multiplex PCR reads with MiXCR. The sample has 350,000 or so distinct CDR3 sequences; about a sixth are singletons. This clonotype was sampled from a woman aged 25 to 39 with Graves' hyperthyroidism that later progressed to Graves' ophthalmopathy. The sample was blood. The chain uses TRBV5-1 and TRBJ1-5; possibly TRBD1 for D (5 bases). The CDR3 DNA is TGCGCCAGCAGCCCGGGACTGAACAATCAGCCCCAGCATTTT. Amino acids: CASSPGLNNQPQHF.